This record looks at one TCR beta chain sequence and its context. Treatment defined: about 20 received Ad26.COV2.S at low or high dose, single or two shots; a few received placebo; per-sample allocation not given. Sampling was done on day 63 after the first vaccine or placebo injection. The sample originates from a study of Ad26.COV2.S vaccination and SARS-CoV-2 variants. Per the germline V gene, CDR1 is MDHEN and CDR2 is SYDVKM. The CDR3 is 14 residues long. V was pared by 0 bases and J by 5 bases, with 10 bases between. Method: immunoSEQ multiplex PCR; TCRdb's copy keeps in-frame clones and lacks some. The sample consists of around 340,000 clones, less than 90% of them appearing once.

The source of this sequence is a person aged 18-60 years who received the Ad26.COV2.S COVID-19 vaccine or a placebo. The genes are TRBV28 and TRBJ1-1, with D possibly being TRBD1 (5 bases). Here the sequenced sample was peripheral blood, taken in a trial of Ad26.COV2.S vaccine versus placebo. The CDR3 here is CASSLWRGGTEAFF. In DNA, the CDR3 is TGTGCCAGCAGTTTATGGAGGGGTGGGACTGAAGCTTTCTTT.